This T cell receptor beta chain is from a study of OX40 agonist ivuxolimab in advanced cancers. TCRdb's copy holds only in-frame clones and misses some; the assay was immunoSEQ multiplex PCR. Among 60,000 or so clones listed, around four fifths were seen once. The CDR3 is 17 residues long. Germline assignment: CDR1 SEHNR and CDR2 FQNEAQ (reference sequence). V gave up 5 bases and J gave up 2 bases; unmatched junction bases: 9. The TCR originated in an adult with an advanced solid tumor such as melanoma, head and neck, liver or kidney cancer. This chain joins TRBV7-9 and TRBJ2-2, with TRBD2 matching over 9 bases. Sequences were derived from CD4+ or CD8+ T cells sorted from blood, sampled in a trial of the OX40 agonist ivuxolimab. This chain's CDR3 is CASSHPVGTSNTGELFF. CDR3 in DNA: TGTGCCAGCAGCCACCCCGTCGGGACTAGCAACACCGGGGAGCTGTTTTTT.